What follows are 13 T cell receptor beta chains derived from one specimen sequenced in a study of blood T cell repertoires in COVID-19. TCRdb's copy holds only in-frame clones and misses some; the assay was immunoSEQ multiplex PCR. The profile shows around 170,000 clones, nearly 90% of them singletons. Material: peripheral blood. Receptors were obtained from a young man who had recovered from COVID-19.

The V call is TRBV28, the J call TRBJ2-7; tentatively, D is TRBD2 (6 bases). The CDR3 runs to 14 residues. Looked up from germline, CDR1 is MDHEN and CDR2 is SYDVKM. CDR3 nucleotides: TGTCCCCCCCCCGGGACTCACTCCTCCTACGAGCAGTACTTC. Encoded protein: CPPPGTHSSYEQYF.

This sequence joins TRBV19 and TRBJ2-7, with 16 bases identical to TRBD2. Germline V gives CDR1 LNHDA, CDR2 SQIVND (reference sequence). There are 16 residues in the CDR3. Trimming took 4 bases from V and 4 from J; bases not matched to a gene: 4. The CDR3 DNA is TGTGCCAGTAGTACTACGGGACTAGCGGGAGGGTACGAGCAGTACTTC. Protein product: CASSTTGLAGGYEQYF. Full variable domain (missing parts from reference TRBV19 and TRBJ2-7): DGGITQSPKYLFRKEGQNVTLSCEQNLNHDAMYWYRQDPGQGLRLIYYSQIVNDFQKGDIAEGYSVSREKKESFPLTVTSAQKNPTAFYLCASSTTGLAGGYEQYFGPGTRLTVT.

The chain has TRBV4-1 and TRBJ1-4; D is possibly TRBD1 (5 bases). Germline V gene sequence: CDR1 MGHRA, CDR2 YSYEKL. CDR3 length: 17 amino acids. V was trimmed by 1 base and J by 7 bases, leaving 19 bases between them. The CDR3 DNA reads as TGCGCCAGCAGCCAAGCTTGGGGGGGGATGGCGGGTGAAAAACTGTTTTTT. This codes for CASSQAWGGMAGEKLFF.

This sequence joins TRBV6-6 and TRBJ1-5; the D is unclear. The CDR3 covers 13 residues. From germline, CDR1 is MNHNY and CDR2 SVGAGI (reference sequence). V lost 2 bases, J lost 7 bases, and 9 bases lay in between. In DNA, the CDR3 is TGTGCCAGCAGTTACACTCTACGCCAGCCCCAGCATTTT. Translated: CASSYTLRQPQHF.

This rearrangement joins TRBV29-1 to TRBJ2-1; D gene uncertain. CDR1 and CDR2 (germline): SQVTM, ANQGSEA. V lost 4 bases to trimming and J lost 3 bases, with 4 bases between them. The CDR3 runs 11 residues. The CDR3 sequence: CSVGSYNEQFF. For the CDR3, the DNA is TGCAGCGTTGGGAGCTACAATGAGCAGTTCTTC.

CDR3 protein: CASSSPGLAGAVGEQFF. The CDR3 coding sequence is TGTGCCAGCAGTTCCCCGGGACTAGCGGGAGCGGTAGGGGAGCAGTTCTTC. V gene TRBV27 combines with J gene TRBJ2-1, with 14 bases fitting TRBD2. V shed 4 bases and J 10 bases; nucleotides not matched to a gene: 12. Germline V gives CDR1 MNHEY, CDR2 SMNVEV (reference sequence). This CDR3 contains 17 residues.

J is TRBJ2-3 and V is TRBV6-5, with 10 bases that match TRBD2. V lost 4 bases to trimming and J lost 6 bases; unmatched junction nucleotides: 7. This CDR3 has 15 residues. Germline V gene data show CDR1 as MNHEY and CDR2 as SVGAGI. CDR3 amino acids: CASSWTSGAGDTQYF. In DNA, the CDR3 is TGTGCCAGCAGTTGGACTAGCGGAGCAGGGGATACGCAGTATTTT.

The chain is built from TRBV28 and TRBJ1-1; D is uncertain. The CDR3 has 11 residues. Trimming stripped 6 bases from V and 3 bases from J, with 5 bases between. Germline V gene sequence: CDR1 MDHEN, CDR2 SYDVKM. The CDR3 reads CASRRYTEAFF. The CDR3 DNA reads TGTGCCAGCAGGAGGTACACTGAAGCTTTCTTT.

The chain has TRBV19 and TRBJ2-1; 7 bases fit TRBD2. CDR3 length equals 13 residues. Germline-derived CDR1 and CDR2 are LNHDA and SQIVND (reference sequence). With 7 bases clipped from V and 3 bases from J, the junction kept 3 bases outside the gene matches. The CDR3 bases are TGTGCCAGTACGGCGGGGGACTACAATGAGCAGTTCTTC. Amino acid sequence: CASTAGDYNEQFF.

The chain couples TRBV6-5 to TRBJ2-3; 7 nucleotides agree with TRBD1. In germline, CDR1 is MNHEY, CDR2 SVGAGI. The CDR3 loop spans 15 amino acids. The junction had 7 bases not matched to a gene; V was cut back by 7 bases and J by 0 bases. The CDR3 DNA reads as TGTGCCAGCACCATACAGGGGCTGAGCACAGATACGCAGTATTTT. The encoded protein is CASTIQGLSTDTQYF.

This clone showed up just once. This sequence joins TRBV4-3 and TRBJ2-3; TRBD2 might be the D (6 bases). Germline V lookup: CDR1 LGHNA, CDR2 YSLEER. V lost 1 base and J lost 6, with 14 bases in between. The CDR3 has 15 residues. CDR3: CASSQGGVPSDTQYF. The CDR3 nucleotides read TGCGCCAGCAGCCAAGGGGGGGTTCCTAGCGATACGCAGTATTTT.

The rearrangement uses TRBV11-2 and TRBJ2-1; 9 bases align to TRBD2. The trim removed 2 bases at V and 8 bases at J, leaving 7 bases unmatched. This CDR3 spans 15 amino acids. CDR1 and CDR2 from the germline V gene are SGHAT and FQNNGV. The CDR3: CASSLISGSPDEQFF. CDR3 in DNA: TGTGCCAGCAGCTTAATTAGCGGGAGCCCCGATGAGCAGTTCTTC. The variable domain in full, completed from reference TRBV11-2 and TRBJ2-1, reads EAGVAQSPRYKIIEKRQSVAFWCNPISGHATLYWYQQILGQGPKLLIQFQNNGVVDDSQLPKDRFSAERLKGVDSTLKIQPAKLEDSAVYLCASSLISGSPDEQFFGPGTRLTVL.

The chain's CDR3 is CASSLFETGGPTNIQYF. The CDR3, as DNA: TGTGCCAGCAGCTTATTTGAGACGGGAGGGCCGACAAACATTCAGTACTTC. The V and J genes are TRBV7-2 and TRBJ2-4, with 8 bases lining up with TRBD2. CDR3 length equals 17 residues. The V gene's germline CDR1 is SGHTA and CDR2 FQGNSA. Trimming at V came to 2 bases and at J to 6 bases, leaving 12 bases not matched to a gene.